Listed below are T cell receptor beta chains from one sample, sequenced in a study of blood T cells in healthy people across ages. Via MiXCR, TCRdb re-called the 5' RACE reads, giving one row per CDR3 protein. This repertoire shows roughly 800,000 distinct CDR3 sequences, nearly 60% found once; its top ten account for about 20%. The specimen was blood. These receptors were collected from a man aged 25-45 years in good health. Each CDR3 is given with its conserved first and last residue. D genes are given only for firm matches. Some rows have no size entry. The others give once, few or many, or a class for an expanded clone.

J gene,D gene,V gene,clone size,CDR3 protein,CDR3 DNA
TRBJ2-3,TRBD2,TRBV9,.,CASSVGLAGVRTDTQYF,TGTGCCAGCAGCGTTGGACTAGCGGGGGTGCGCACAGATACGCAGTATTTT
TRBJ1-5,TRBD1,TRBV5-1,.,CASSLGTGVYSNQPQHF,TGCGCCAGCAGCTTGGGGACAGGGGTTTATAGCAATCAGCCCCAGCATTTT
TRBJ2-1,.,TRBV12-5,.,CASGSFIRGPDEQFF,TGTGCTAGTGGTTCCTTTATTAGGGGCCCCGATGAGCAGTTCTTC
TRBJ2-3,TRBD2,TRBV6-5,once,CASRNGLATDTQYF,TGTGCCAGCAGAAACGGACTAGCCACAGATACGCAGTATTTT
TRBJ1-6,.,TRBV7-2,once,CASSGIRGNSPLHF,TGTGCCAGCAGCGGTATCAGGGGTAATTCACCCCTCCACTTT
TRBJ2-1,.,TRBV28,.,CASSLPQGGSYNEQFF,TGTGCCAGCAGTTTACCCCAGGGGGGGTCCTACAATGAGCAGTTCTTC
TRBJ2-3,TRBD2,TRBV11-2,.,CASSTGTSGVSTDTQYF,TGTGCCAGCAGCACCGGGACTAGCGGGGTGAGCACAGATACGCAATATTTT
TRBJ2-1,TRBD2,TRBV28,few,CASEEPSGINNEQFF,TGTGCCAGCGAAGAACCTAGCGGGATAAACAATGAGCAGTTCTTC
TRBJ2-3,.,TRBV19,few,CASSSGRLPSDTQYF,TGTGCCAGTAGTAGCGGACGATTACCGTCAGATACGCAGTATTTT
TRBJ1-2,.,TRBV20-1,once,CSDPGPGHYRDYGYTF,TGCAGTGATCCCGGGCCGGGACACTACCGGGACTATGGCTACACCTTC
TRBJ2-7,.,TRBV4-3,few,CASSQGVGQFGSYEQYF,TGCGCCAGCAGCCAAGGAGTCGGCCAGTTCGGTTCCTACGAGCAGTACTTC
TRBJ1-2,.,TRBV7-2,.,CASSLVAGSVGYGYTF,TGTGCCAGCAGCTTAGTGGCAGGGAGCGTTGGCTATGGCTACACCTTC
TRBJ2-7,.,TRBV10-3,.,CAISESNLYEQYF,TGTGCCATCAGTGAGTCCAATTTGTACGAGCAGTACTTC
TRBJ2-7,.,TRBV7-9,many,CASSLVSGAYEQYF,TGTGCCAGCAGCTTAGTGAGTGGCGCCTACGAGCAGTACTTC
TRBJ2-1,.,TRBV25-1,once,CASESRGSGDEQFF,TGTGCCAGCGAGTCGCGGGGTTCGGGGGATGAGCAGTTCTTC
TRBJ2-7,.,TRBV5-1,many,CASSLDGGPYEQYF,TGTGCCAGCAGCTTAGATGGGGGACCCTACGAGCAGTACTTC
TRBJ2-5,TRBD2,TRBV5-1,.,CASSWLAGDQETQYF,TGCGCCAGCAGTTGGCTAGCGGGGGACCAAGAGACCCAGTACTTC
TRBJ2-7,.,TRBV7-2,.,CASSLGGVRAYEQYF,TGTGCCAGCAGTTTGGGGGGCGTCCGGGCCTACGAGCAGTACTTC
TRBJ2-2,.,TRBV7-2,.,CASMPGDNTGELFF,TGTGCCAGCATGCCCGGGGATAACACCGGGGAGCTGTTTTTT
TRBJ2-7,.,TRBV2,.,CASSGPGQVQYF,TGTGCCAGCAGTGGGCCCGGGCAGGTGCAGTACTTC
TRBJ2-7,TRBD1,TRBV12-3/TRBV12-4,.,CASSFLDREQYF,TGTGCCAGCAGTTTTTTGGACAGGGAGCAGTACTTC
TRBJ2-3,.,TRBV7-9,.,CASSTYRETSTDTQYF,TGTGCCAGCAGTACCTACAGGGAAACTAGCACAGATACGCAGTATTTT
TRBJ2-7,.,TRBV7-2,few,CASSLVQGFEQYF,TGTGCCAGCAGCTTAGTACAGGGTTTCGAGCAGTACTTC
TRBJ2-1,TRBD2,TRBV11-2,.,CASSPRLAGADNEQFF,TGTGCCAGCAGCCCACGACTAGCGGGGGCGGACAATGAGCAGTTCTTC
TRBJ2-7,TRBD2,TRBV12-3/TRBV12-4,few,CASSPRGGSSYEQYF,TGTGCCAGCAGTCCCCGCGGGGGGAGCTCCTACGAGCAGTACTTC
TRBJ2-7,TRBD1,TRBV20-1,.,CSAQDRIAYEQYF,TGCAGTGCTCAGGACAGGATCGCGTACGAGCAGTACTTC
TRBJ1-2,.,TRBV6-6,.,CASSQAGGNGYTF,TGTGCCAGCAGCCAAGCGGGGGGAAATGGCTACACCTTC
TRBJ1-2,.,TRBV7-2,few,CASSPDLGDNGYTF,TGTGCCAGCAGCCCTGACCTCGGGGACAATGGCTACACCTTC
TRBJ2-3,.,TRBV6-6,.,CATKQGTLPTDTQYF,TGTGCCACCAAACAGGGTACCTTACCGACAGATACGCAGTATTTT
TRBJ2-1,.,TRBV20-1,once,CSAARLSSYNEQFF,TGCAGTGCCGCGCGACTAAGCTCCTACAATGAGCAGTTCTTC
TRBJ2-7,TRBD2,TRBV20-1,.,CSASPSGKAFYEQYF,TGCAGTGCTAGTCCGAGCGGGAAAGCTTTCTACGAGCAGTACTTC
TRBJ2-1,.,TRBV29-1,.,CSVGRTASSYNEQFF,TGCAGCGTTGGGCGGACGGCGAGCTCCTACAATGAGCAGTTCTTC
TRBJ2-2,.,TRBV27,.,CASSENGANTGELFF,TGTGCCAGCAGCGAAAACGGGGCGAACACCGGGGAGCTGTTTTTT
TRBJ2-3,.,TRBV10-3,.,CAISVGSGTDTQYF,TGTGCCATCAGTGTCGGGAGCGGCACAGATACGCAGTATTTT
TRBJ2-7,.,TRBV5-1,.,CASSFRALGEYEQYF,TGCGCCAGCAGCTTTAGGGCCCTCGGGGAATACGAGCAGTACTTC
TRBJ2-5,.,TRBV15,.,CATSRDRLKETQYF,TGTGCCACCAGCAGAGATCGACTTAAAGAGACCCAGTACTTC
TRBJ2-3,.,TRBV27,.,CASSLRASQISTDTQYF,TGTGCCAGCAGTTTACGGGCAAGCCAGATAAGCACAGATACGCAGTATTTT
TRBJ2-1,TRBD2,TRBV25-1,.,CATAGTSFNEQFF,TGTGCCACAGCCGGGACTAGTTTCAATGAGCAGTTCTTC